This T cell receptor (beta chain) derives from a study of radiation and T cells in renal cell carcinoma. At the level of the study: Nephrectomy followed 15 Gy stereotactic body radiation by 4 weeks. Study observations and caveats: Baseline intratumoral clonotype presence is unknown without pretreatment biopsies.

The CDR3 runs to 15 residues. Germline CDR1 is SGHAT and CDR2 is FQNNGV. The V end lost 2 bases, the J end lost 6 bases, and 17 bases lay between the germline ends. The time point denotes: blood 2 weeks post-SBRT. Treatment in this sample: 15 Gy SBRT to primary tumor, nephrectomy 4 weeks later. After SBRT, blood was collected at 2 and 4 weeks, plus baseline. The tumor was a clear cell renal cell carcinoma. Of note for this clone: Its antigen is currently unknown.

Clones were sequenced by immunoSEQ multiplex PCR, and TCRdb holds only the in-frame ones, with some missing. Of fewer than 30,000 clones listed, roughly 80% are singletons. The V and J genes are TRBV11-2 and TRBJ2-7; D call uncertain. The sample was blood, taken from a patient whose treatment included radiotherapy and nephrectomy. This TCR was recovered from a man in his 60s with renal cell carcinoma. This chain's CDR3 is CASSLLRPEQSEQYF. The DNA for the CDR3 is TGTGCCAGCAGCTTATTGCGCCCAGAGCAGAGCGAGCAGTACTTC.